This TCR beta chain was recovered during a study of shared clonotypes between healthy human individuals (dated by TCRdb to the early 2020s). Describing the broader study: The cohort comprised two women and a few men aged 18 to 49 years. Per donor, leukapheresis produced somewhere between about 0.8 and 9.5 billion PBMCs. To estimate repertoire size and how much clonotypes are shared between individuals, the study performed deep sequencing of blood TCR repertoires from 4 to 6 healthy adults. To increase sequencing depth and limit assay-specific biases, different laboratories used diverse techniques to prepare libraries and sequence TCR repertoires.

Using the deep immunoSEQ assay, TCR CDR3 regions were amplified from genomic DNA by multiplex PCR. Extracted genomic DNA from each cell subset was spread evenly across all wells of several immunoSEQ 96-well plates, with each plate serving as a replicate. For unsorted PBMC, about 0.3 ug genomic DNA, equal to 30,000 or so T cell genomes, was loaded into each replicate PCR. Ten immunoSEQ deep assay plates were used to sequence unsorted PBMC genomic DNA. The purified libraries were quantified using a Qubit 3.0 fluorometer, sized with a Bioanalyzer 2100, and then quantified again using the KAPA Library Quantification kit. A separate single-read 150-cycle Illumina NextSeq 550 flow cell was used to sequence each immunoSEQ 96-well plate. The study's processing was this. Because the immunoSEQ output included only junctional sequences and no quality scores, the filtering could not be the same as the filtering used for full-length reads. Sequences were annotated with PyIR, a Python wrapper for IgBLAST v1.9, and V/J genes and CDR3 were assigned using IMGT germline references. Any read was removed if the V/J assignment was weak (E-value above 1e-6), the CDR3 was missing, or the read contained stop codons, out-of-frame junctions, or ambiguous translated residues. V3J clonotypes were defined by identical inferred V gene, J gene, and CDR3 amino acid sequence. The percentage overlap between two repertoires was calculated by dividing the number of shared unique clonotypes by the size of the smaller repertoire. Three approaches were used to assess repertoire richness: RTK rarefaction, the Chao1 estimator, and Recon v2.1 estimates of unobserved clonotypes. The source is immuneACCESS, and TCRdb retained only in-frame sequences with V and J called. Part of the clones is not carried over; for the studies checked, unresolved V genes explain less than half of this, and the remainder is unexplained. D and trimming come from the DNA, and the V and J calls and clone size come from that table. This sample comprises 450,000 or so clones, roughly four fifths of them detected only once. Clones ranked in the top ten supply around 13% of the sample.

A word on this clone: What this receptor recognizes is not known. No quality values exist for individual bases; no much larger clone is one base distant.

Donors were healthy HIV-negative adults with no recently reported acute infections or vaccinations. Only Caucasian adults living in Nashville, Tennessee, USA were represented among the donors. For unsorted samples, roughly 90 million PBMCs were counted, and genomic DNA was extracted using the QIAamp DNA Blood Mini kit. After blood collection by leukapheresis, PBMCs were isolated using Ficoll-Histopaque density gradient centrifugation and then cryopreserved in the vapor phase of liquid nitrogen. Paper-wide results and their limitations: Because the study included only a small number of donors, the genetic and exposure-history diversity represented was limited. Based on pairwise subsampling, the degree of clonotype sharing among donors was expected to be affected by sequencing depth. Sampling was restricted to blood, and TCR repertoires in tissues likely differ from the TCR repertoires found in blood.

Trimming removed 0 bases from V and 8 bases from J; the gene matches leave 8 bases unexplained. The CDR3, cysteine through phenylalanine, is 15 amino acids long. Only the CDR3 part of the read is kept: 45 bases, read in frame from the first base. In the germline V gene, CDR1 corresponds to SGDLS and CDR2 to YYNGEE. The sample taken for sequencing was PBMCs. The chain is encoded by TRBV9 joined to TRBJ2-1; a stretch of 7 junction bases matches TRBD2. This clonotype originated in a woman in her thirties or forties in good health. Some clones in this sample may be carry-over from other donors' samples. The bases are TGTGCCAGCAGCGTAGAACTAGCGCAGGTGGATGAGCAGTTCTTC. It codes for CASSVELAQVDEQFF.